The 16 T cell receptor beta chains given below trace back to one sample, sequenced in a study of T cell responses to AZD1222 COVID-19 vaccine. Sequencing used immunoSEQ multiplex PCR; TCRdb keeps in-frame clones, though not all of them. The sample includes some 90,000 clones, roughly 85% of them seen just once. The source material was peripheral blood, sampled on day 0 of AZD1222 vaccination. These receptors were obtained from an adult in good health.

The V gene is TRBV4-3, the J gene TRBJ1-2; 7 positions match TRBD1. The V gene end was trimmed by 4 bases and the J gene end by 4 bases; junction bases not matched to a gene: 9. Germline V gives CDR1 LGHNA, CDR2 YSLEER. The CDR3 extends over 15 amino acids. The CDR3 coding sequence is TGCGCCAGCAGCCGGGAGCGCCAGGGGGGCTATGGCTACACCTTC. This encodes CASSRERQGGYGYTF.

CDR3 DNA sequence: TGTGCCTGGAGTAAACAGGGTGGTTCACCCCTCCACTTT. It specifies CAWSKQGGSPLHF. The V and J genes are TRBV30 and TRBJ1-6, with TRBD1 as a possible D gene (6 bases). Looked up from germline, CDR1 is GTSNPN and CDR2 is SVGIG (reference sequence). Trimming cost V 2 bases and J 9 bases, with 11 bases left between them. This CDR3 has 13 amino acids.

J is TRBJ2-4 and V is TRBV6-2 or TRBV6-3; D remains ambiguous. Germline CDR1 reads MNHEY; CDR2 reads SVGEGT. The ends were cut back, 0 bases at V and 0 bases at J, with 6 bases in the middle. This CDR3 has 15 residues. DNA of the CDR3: TGTGCCAGCAGTTACTCGATCGTAGCCAAAAACATTCAGTACTTC. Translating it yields CASSYSIVAKNIQYF.

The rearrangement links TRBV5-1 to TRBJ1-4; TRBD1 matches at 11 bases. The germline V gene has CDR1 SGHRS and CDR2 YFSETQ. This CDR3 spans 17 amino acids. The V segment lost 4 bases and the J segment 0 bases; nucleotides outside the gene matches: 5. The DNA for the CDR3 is TGCGCCAGCAGCACACGGACAGGGGGCACAACTAATGAAAAACTGTTTTTT. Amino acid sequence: CASSTRTGGTTNEKLFF.

CDR3 amino acids: CASSVVRGRDTEAFF. In nucleotides, the CDR3 is TGTGCCAGCAGCGTAGTCAGGGGGCGCGACACTGAAGCTTTCTTT. The rearrangement links TRBV9 to TRBJ1-1; the match to TRBD1 covers 8 bases. With V trimmed by 0 bases and J by 3 bases, 4 bases remained unmatched. CDR3 length: 15 amino acids. CDR1 is SGDLS, CDR2 YYNGEE, per germline.

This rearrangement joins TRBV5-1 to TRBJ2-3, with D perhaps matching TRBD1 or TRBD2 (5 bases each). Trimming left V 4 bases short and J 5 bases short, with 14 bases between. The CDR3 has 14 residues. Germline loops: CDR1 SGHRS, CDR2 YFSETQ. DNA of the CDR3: TGCGCCAGCAGCCGAGGGGATTTGGTAGATACGCAGTATTTT. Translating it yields CASSRGDLVDTQYF. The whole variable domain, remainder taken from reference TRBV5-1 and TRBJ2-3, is KAGVTQTPRYLIKTRGQQVTLSCSPISGHRSVSWYQQTPGQGLQFLFEYFSETQRNKGNFPGRFSGRQFSNSRSEMNVSTLELGDSALYLCASSRGDLVDTQYFGPGTRLTVL.

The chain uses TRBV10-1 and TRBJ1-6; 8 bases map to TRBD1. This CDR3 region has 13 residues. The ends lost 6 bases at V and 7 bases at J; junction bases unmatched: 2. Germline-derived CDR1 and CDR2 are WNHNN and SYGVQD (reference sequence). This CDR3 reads CASSRTGNSPLHF. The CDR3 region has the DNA TGCGCCAGCAGCCGGACAGGGAATTCACCCCTCCACTTT.

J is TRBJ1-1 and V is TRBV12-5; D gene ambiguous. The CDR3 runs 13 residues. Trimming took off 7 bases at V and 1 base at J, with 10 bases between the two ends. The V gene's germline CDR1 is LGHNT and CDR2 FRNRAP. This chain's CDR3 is CASVWSRNTEAFF. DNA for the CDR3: TGTGCTAGTGTTTGGAGTAGGAACACTGAAGCTTTCTTT.

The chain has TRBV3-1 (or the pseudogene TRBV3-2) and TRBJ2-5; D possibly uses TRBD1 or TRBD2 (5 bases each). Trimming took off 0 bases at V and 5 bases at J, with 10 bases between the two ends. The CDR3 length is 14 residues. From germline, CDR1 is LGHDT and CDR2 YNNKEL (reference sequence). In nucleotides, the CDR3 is TGTGCCAGCAGCCAAGATTGGTGGGGGGAGACCCAGTACTTC. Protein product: CASSQDWWGETQYF.

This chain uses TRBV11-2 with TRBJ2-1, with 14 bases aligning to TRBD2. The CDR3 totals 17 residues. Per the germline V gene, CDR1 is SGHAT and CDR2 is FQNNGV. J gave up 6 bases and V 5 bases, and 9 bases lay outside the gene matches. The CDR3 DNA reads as TGTGCCAGCAGCCCTAGTGGGACTAGCGGGAGAACCAATGAGCAGTTCTTC. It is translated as CASSPSGTSGRTNEQFF.

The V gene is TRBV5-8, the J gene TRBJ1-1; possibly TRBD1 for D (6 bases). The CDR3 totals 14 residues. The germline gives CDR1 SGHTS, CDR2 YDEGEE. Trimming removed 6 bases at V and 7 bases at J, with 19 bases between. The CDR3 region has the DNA TGTGCCAGCACGCACGGGGGGCAGTTGGGTGAAGCTTTCTTT. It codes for CASTHGGQLGEAFF.

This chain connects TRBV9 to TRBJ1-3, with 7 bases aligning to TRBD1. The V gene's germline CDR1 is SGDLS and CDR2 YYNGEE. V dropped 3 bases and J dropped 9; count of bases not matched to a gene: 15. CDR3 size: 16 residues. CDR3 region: CASSARGSVGGSTIYF. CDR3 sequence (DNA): TGTGCCAGCAGCGCCAGGGGGTCGGTGGGTGGGAGCACCATATATTTT.

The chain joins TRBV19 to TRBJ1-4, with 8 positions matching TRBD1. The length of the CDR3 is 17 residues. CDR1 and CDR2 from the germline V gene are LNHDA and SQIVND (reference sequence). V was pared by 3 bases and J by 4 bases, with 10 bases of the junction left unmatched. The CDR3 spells CASSMRSRGLFNEKLFF. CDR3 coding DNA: TGTGCCAGTAGTATGCGATCCAGGGGGCTTTTTAATGAAAAACTGTTTTTT.

The CDR3 protein is CASSLGGPYGYTF. CDR3 in DNA: TGTGCCAGCAGCTTAGGGGGACCTTATGGCTACACCTTC. This sequence joins TRBV7-9 and TRBJ1-2, with TRBD1 as a possible D gene (5 bases). The CDR3 extends over 13 amino acids. Germline CDR1 SEHNR, CDR2 FQNEAQ (reference sequence). V was pared by 1 base and J by 5 bases, with 8 bases between.

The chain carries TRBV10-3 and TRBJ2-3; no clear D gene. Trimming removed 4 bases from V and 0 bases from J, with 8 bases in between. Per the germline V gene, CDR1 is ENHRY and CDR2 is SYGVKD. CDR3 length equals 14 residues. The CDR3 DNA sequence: TGTGCCATCAGTGGGTCCTCTAGCACAGATACGCAGTATTTT. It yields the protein CAISGSSSTDTQYF.

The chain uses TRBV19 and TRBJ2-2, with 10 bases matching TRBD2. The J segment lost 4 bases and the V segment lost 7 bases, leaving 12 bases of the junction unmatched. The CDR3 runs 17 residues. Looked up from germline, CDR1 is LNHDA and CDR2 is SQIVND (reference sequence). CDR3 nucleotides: TGTGCCAGTAACCCAGTGAGAGCGGGAGGGGGCACCGGGGAGCTGTTTTTT. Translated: CASNPVRAGGGTGELFF.